This is a list of T cell receptor beta chains from one sample in a study of T cell responses to AZD1222 COVID-19 vaccine. Clones were sequenced by immunoSEQ multiplex PCR, and TCRdb holds only the in-frame ones, with some missing. This table has fewer than 150,000 clones, approximately 88% appearing once. The sequences come from peripheral blood, collected 28 days after the second AZD1222 dose. The source of these receptors is an adult who received the AZD1222 COVID-19 vaccine. Each CDR3 is given with its conserved first and last residue. A D gene is named only where the DNA matches it firmly. A row's size may be missing; if present it is once, few, many or a size class.

j_gene: TRBJ1-1; v_gene: TRBV3-1/TRBV3-2; d_gene: .; abundance: .; CDR3nt: TGTGCCAGCAGCCCCGACAGGTCTGGGAACACTGAAGCTTTCTTT; CDR3aa: CASSPDRSGNTEAFF
j_gene: TRBJ1-6; v_gene: TRBV19; d_gene: TRBD1; abundance: .; CDR3nt: TGTGCCAGTAGTACGGGACAGGTTAATTCACCCCTCCACTTT; CDR3aa: CASSTGQVNSPLHF
j_gene: TRBJ2-2; v_gene: TRBV6-2/TRBV6-3; d_gene: .; abundance: .; CDR3nt: TGTGCCAGCAGTTCTCAGAACGCCGGGGAGCTGTTTTTT; CDR3aa: CASSSQNAGELFF
j_gene: TRBJ2-7; v_gene: TRBV5-6; d_gene: TRBD2; abundance: .; CDR3nt: TGTGCCAGCAGCTTGGAGGTAGCGGGGGCTGCCTCCTACGAGCAGTACTTC; CDR3aa: CASSLEVAGAASYEQYF
j_gene: TRBJ1-2; v_gene: TRBV5-6; d_gene: .; abundance: .; CDR3nt: TGTGCCAGCACCGACGGCTATGGCTACACCTTC; CDR3aa: CASTDGYGYTF
j_gene: TRBJ1-6; v_gene: TRBV5-4; d_gene: .; abundance: once; CDR3nt: TGTGCCAGCAGCTTGGCCGGGAGCTCCTATAATTCACCCCTCCACTTT; CDR3aa: CASSLAGSSYNSPLHF
j_gene: TRBJ1-1; v_gene: TRBV19; d_gene: .; abundance: .; CDR3nt: TGTGCCAGTAGTATATCCCGGGGAATCTACACTGAAGCTTTCTTT; CDR3aa: CASSISRGIYTEAFF
j_gene: TRBJ1-4; v_gene: TRBV4-1; d_gene: .; abundance: .; CDR3nt: TGCGCCAGCAGCCGCGAGACGGCAACTAATGAAAAACTGTTTTTT; CDR3aa: CASSRETATNEKLFF
j_gene: TRBJ2-2; v_gene: TRBV5-4; d_gene: .; abundance: .; CDR3nt: TGTGCCAGCAGTTCGCAGGGTTGGGGGGAGCTGTTTTTT; CDR3aa: CASSSQGWGELFF
j_gene: TRBJ2-2; v_gene: TRBV6-2/TRBV6-3; d_gene: TRBD1; abundance: .; CDR3nt: TGTGCCAGCAGCACAGGGGGCGCGTTTACCGGGGAGCTGTTTTTT; CDR3aa: CASSTGGAFTGELFF
j_gene: TRBJ2-1; v_gene: TRBV9; d_gene: TRBD2; abundance: .; CDR3nt: TGTGCCAGCAGCAACCAGGGACTAGCAGTGGTTGAGCAGTTCTTC; CDR3aa: CASSNQGLAVVEQFF
j_gene: TRBJ1-4; v_gene: TRBV15; d_gene: .; abundance: once; CDR3nt: TGTGCCACCAGCAGGGGTGCTGGGGGGGGACGGGAAAAACTGTTTTTT; CDR3aa: CATSRGAGGGREKLFF
j_gene: TRBJ2-2; v_gene: TRBV7-2; d_gene: .; abundance: .; CDR3nt: TGTGCCAGCAGCTTCGCGCAGGGCTACACCGGGGAGCTGTTTTTT; CDR3aa: CASSFAQGYTGELFF
j_gene: TRBJ1-5; v_gene: TRBV7-9; d_gene: .; abundance: .; CDR3nt: TGTGCCAGCAGTTCTACTGGGACAACCGCTGGCAATCAGCCCCAGCATTTT; CDR3aa: CASSSTGTTAGNQPQHF
j_gene: TRBJ2-3; v_gene: TRBV28; d_gene: .; abundance: .; CDR3nt: TGTGCCAGCAGTTCAGACCCCACACAGGATACGCAGTATTTT; CDR3aa: CASSSDPTQDTQYF
j_gene: TRBJ2-3; v_gene: TRBV3-1/TRBV3-2; d_gene: .; abundance: .; CDR3nt: TGTGCCAGCAGCCAGACAGATACGCAGTATTTT; CDR3aa: CASSQTDTQYF
j_gene: TRBJ1-1; v_gene: TRBV6-5; d_gene: .; abundance: few; CDR3nt: TGTGCCAGCAGTTACGCGGCAGGTTACACTGAAGCTTTCTTT; CDR3aa: CASSYAAGYTEAFF
j_gene: TRBJ1-4; v_gene: TRBV6-2/TRBV6-3; d_gene: TRBD1; abundance: .; CDR3nt: TGTGCCAGCAGCGGGACAGGACTAAATGAAAAACTGTTTTTT; CDR3aa: CASSGTGLNEKLFF
j_gene: TRBJ2-3; v_gene: TRBV4-1; d_gene: .; abundance: .; CDR3nt: TGCGCCAGCAGCAACAGGGAGGATACGCAGTATTTT; CDR3aa: CASSNREDTQYF
j_gene: TRBJ1-6; v_gene: TRBV19; d_gene: .; abundance: .; CDR3nt: TGTGCCAGTAGTACAACGTATGACAGGTCTTCACCCCTCCACTTT; CDR3aa: CASSTTYDRSSPLHF
j_gene: TRBJ2-7; v_gene: TRBV6-5; d_gene: TRBD1; abundance: .; CDR3nt: TGTGCCAGCAGGTACGGGACAGGGGTTGCCTACGAGCAGTACTTC; CDR3aa: CASRYGTGVAYEQYF
j_gene: TRBJ1-3; v_gene: TRBV10-3; d_gene: .; abundance: once; CDR3nt: TGTGCCATCCCGGTCGGAAACACCATATATTTT; CDR3aa: CAIPVGNTIYF
j_gene: TRBJ1-1; v_gene: TRBV7-2; d_gene: TRBD1; abundance: .; CDR3nt: TGTGCCAGCAGCCAAGAACTTGGACAGGGGGCATGGGAGAACACTGAAGCTTTCTTT; CDR3aa: CASSQELGQGAWENTEAFF
j_gene: TRBJ2-3; v_gene: TRBV5-6; d_gene: .; abundance: .; CDR3nt: TGTGCCAGCAGCGCAACCACTAGCCTCAGCACAGATACGCAGTATTTT; CDR3aa: CASSATTSLSTDTQYF
j_gene: TRBJ2-1; v_gene: TRBV7-6; d_gene: TRBD2; abundance: once; CDR3nt: TGTGCCAGCAGCTTGCTGACTAGCGGGGGGATTGCTGAGCAGTTCTTC; CDR3aa: CASSLLTSGGIAEQFF